Listed below are T cell receptor beta chains from one sample, sequenced in a study of cytomegalovirus exposure and HLA in healthy donors. The table came from immunoSEQ multiplex PCR; TCRdb's copy has only in-frame clones and leaves some out. The data contain some 98,000 clones, roughly 89% of them singletons. Sequenced material: PBMCs. The receptors here all came from a woman between 25 and 40 years old in good health and CMV-seronegative. Each CDR3 is given with its conserved first and last residue. D genes are given only for firm matches. A clone size is listed for some rows: how often the clone was seen (once, few, many), or a class if it is expanded.

TRBV5-1	NA	TRBJ2-6	NA	CASSSRGANVLTF	TGCGCCAGCAGCTCACGGGGGGCCAACGTCCTGACTTTC
TRBV4-2	NA	TRBJ2-7	NA	CASSQVGTSSYEQYF	TGTGCCAGCAGCCAAGTCGGGACATCCTCCTACGAGCAGTACTTC
TRBV28	NA	TRBJ1-1	NA	CASSYREKGTEAFF	TGTGCCAGCAGTTACAGGGAAAAGGGCACTGAAGCTTTCTTT
TRBV18	NA	TRBJ2-3	NA	CASSSYAPDITDTQYF	TGTGCCAGCTCCAGCTATGCTCCGGACATCACAGATACGCAGTATTTT
TRBV6-5	TRBD2	TRBJ2-2	NA	CAISGRPNTGELFF	TGTGCCATAAGCGGGAGACCGAACACCGGGGAGCTGTTTTTT
TRBV18	TRBD1	TRBJ1-2	NA	CASSPTDRINYGYTF	TGTGCCAGCTCACCGACGGACAGGATTAACTATGGCTACACCTTC
TRBV27	TRBD1	TRBJ1-4	NA	CASSLTHRGRVANEKLFF	TGTGCCAGCAGTCTAACCCACAGGGGGCGCGTTGCTAATGAAAAACTGTTTTTT
TRBV5-1	NA	TRBJ1-3	NA	CASSPGGSGNTIYF	TGCGCCAGCAGCCCGGGGGGTTCTGGAAACACCATATATTTT
TRBV7-2	NA	TRBJ1-4	NA	CASSLLGQGLNSNEKLFF	TGTGCCAGCAGCTTACTCGGCCAGGGACTTAACTCTAATGAAAAACTGTTTTTT
TRBV7-9	TRBD1	TRBJ2-7	NA	CASSFEGQGVEQYF	TGTGCCAGCAGCTTTGAAGGACAGGGTGTCGAGCAGTACTTC
TRBV5-1	TRBD1	TRBJ2-7	NA	CASSLRQGYEQYF	TGCGCCAGCAGCTTGCGACAGGGCTACGAGCAGTACTTC
TRBV7-9	TRBD1	TRBJ1-5	once	CASSRQGVNQPQHF	TGTGCCAGCAGTCGACAGGGGGTGAATCAGCCCCAGCATTTT
TRBV10-1	TRBD2	TRBJ2-1	NA	CASSEMDHGGNEQFF	TGCGCCAGCAGTGAGATGGACCACGGGGGGAATGAGCAGTTCTTC
TRBV28	TRBD2	TRBJ2-7	NA	CASSSETSIVYEQYF	TGTGCCAGCAGTTCAGAGACTAGCATTGTCTACGAGCAGTACTTC
TRBV4-1	NA	TRBJ2-3	NA	CASSQDGGMRSDTQYF	TGCGCCAGCAGCCAAGATGGGGGGATGCGGTCAGATACGCAGTATTTT
TRBV4-1	NA	TRBJ1-2	NA	CASSQAGTWDGYTF	TGCGCCAGCAGCCAGGCCGGGACATGGGATGGCTACACCTTC
TRBV2	NA	TRBJ1-1	NA	CASSRDTPEAFF	TGTGCCAGCAGCCGGGACACCCCTGAAGCTTTCTTT
TRBV6-5	NA	TRBJ2-7	NA	CASSHRQVYEQYF	TGTGCCAGCAGTCATCGACAGGTCTACGAGCAGTACTTC
TRBV2	TRBD1	TRBJ2-7	NA	CASREQGALTYEQYF	TGTGCCAGCAGGGAACAGGGGGCGTTGACCTACGAGCAGTACTTC
TRBV5-1	NA	TRBJ1-2	NA	CASSFRFNYGYTF	TGCGCCAGCAGCTTCAGATTTAACTATGGCTACACCTTC
TRBV6-1	TRBD1	TRBJ2-2	NA	CASSVRDRTGELFF	TGTGCCAGCAGTGTGAGGGACAGAACCGGGGAGCTGTTTTTT
TRBV14	TRBD1	TRBJ2-1	few	CASSRQGARYNEQFF	TGTGCCAGCAGCAGACAGGGGGCTCGCTACAATGAGCAGTTCTTC
TRBV18	TRBD1	TRBJ2-7	NA	CASSPGQYNEQYF	TGTGCCAGCTCACCGGGACAGTACAACGAGCAGTACTTC
TRBV7-2	TRBD1	TRBJ2-2	NA	CASSSTGGAGELFF	TGTGCCAGCAGCTCTACAGGGGGCGCCGGGGAGCTGTTTTTT
TRBV27	TRBD1	TRBJ1-2	NA	CASSPGGTGRFLGYTF	TGTGCCAGCAGCCCCGGGGGGACAGGCCGTTTTTTGGGCTACACCTTC
TRBV5-1	TRBD2	TRBJ2-5	NA	CASSLGLAGHQETQYF	TGCGCCAGCAGCCTAGGACTAGCGGGGCACCAAGAGACCCAGTACTTC
TRBV5-1	NA	TRBJ1-1	NA	CASSLGRLMNTEAFF	TGCGCCAGCAGCTTGGGGCGGCTCATGAACACTGAAGCTTTCTTT
TRBV6-1	NA	TRBJ2-1	NA	CASITGLFQDEQFF	TGTGCCAGCATTACCGGACTGTTTCAGGATGAGCAGTTCTTC
TRBV27	NA	TRBJ1-1	once	CASRSKTQEAFF	TGTGCCAGCCGCTCTAAGACACAAGAAGCTTTCTTT
TRBV5-6	NA	TRBJ2-7	NA	CASSLETGHPYEQYF	TGTGCCAGCAGCTTAGAAACAGGACATCCTTACGAGCAGTACTTC
TRBV15	NA	TRBJ2-1	NA	CATSRDGTTYNEQFF	TGTGCCACCAGCAGAGACGGGACAACTTACAATGAGCAGTTCTTC
TRBV7-2	NA	TRBJ1-5	NA	CASSLRGNQPQHF	TGTGCCAGCAGCTTACGGGGAAACCAGCCCCAGCATTTT
TRBV6-7	NA	TRBJ2-5	NA	CASPGSGGIRYEETQYF	TGTGCCAGCCCCGGTAGTGGGGGGATACGGTACGAGGAGACCCAGTACTTC
TRBV9	TRBD2	TRBJ2-7	NA	CASSPSGGVSYEQYF	TGTGCCAGCAGCCCCTCGGGGGGGGTGTCCTACGAGCAGTACTTC
TRBV10-3	TRBD1	TRBJ1-1	NA	CAIKGTGNTEAFF	TGTGCCATCAAGGGGACAGGGAACACTGAAGCTTTCTTT
TRBV25-1	NA	TRBJ2-7	NA	CASSASSPGRSGSEQYF	TGTGCCAGCAGTGCTTCCTCACCGGGCCGATCGGGATCCGAGCAGTACTTC
TRBV7-2	NA	TRBJ2-2	NA	CASWGDQSLNTGELFF	TGTGCCTCCTGGGGGGACCAAAGCTTGAACACCGGGGAGCTGTTTTTT
TRBV7-6	NA	TRBJ2-1	NA	CASSLKGVSYNEQFF	TGTGCCAGCAGCTTAAAAGGGGTCTCCTACAATGAGCAGTTCTTC
TRBV13	NA	TRBJ2-5	NA	CASSHRGAGETQYF	TGTGCCAGCAGCCATCGGGGGGCCGGGGAGACCCAGTACTTC
TRBV6-6	TRBD1	TRBJ1-2	NA	CASRGGQLYGYTF	TGTGCCAGCAGGGGGGGACAGCTCTATGGCTACACCTTC
TRBV29-1	NA	TRBJ1-5	few	CSVVTGNQPQHF	TGCAGCGTTGTCACGGGTAATCAGCCCCAGCATTTT
TRBV5-6	TRBD1	TRBJ2-3	NA	CASSRGDRGGIGPQYF	TGTGCCAGCAGCCGCGGGGACAGGGGAGGGATCGGTCCGCAGTATTTT
TRBV27	TRBD1	TRBJ1-2	NA	CASSVSAGGTGAPYGYTF	TGTGCCAGCAGCGTCTCGGCGGGTGGGACAGGGGCTCCCTATGGCTACACCTTC
TRBV6-1	NA	TRBJ1-5	NA	CASDVGGSNQPQHF	TGTGCCAGCGATGTGGGAGGGAGCAATCAGCCCCAGCATTTT
TRBV28	TRBD2	TRBJ2-5	NA	CASLGRGKGSEETQYF	TGTGCCAGCCTAGGGCGGGGGAAGGGGAGTGAAGAGACCCAGTACTTC
TRBV9	NA	TRBJ2-7	NA	CASSVGAGSYEQYF	TGTGCCAGCAGCGTAGGGGCGGGTTCCTACGAGCAGTACTTC
TRBV5-4	TRBD1	TRBJ1-2	NA	CASSRRDRGRAYGYTF	TGTGCCAGCAGCAGAAGAGACAGGGGGCGGGCCTATGGCTACACCTTC
TRBV2	TRBD1	TRBJ1-2	NA	CASSEVGQRYGYTF	TGTGCCAGCAGTGAAGTGGGACAGAGATATGGCTACACCTTC
TRBV9	TRBD1	TRBJ2-2	once	CASSFGTGGTGELFF	TGTGCCAGCAGCTTCGGAACAGGGGGCACCGGGGAGCTGTTTTTT
TRBV28	NA	TRBJ1-4	NA	CASKQAGNEKLFF	TGTGCCAGCAAACAGGCCGGGAATGAAAAACTGTTTTTT
TRBV25-1	NA	TRBJ1-2	NA	CASSERGRGVGYTF	TGTGCCAGCAGTGAACGTGGCAGGGGAGTAGGCTACACCTTC
TRBV2	NA	TRBJ2-7	NA	CASRGQYEQYF	TGTGCCAGCAGAGGACAGTACGAGCAGTACTTC
TRBV28	NA	TRBJ1-5	once	CASSSTYEPQHF	TGTGCCAGCAGTTCCACCTATGAGCCCCAGCATTTT
TRBV28	NA	TRBJ1-1	NA	CASSFSAGTEAFF	TGTGCCAGCAGTTTCTCCGCGGGGACTGAAGCTTTCTTT
TRBV9	TRBD1	TRBJ2-7	NA	CASSPGTATYEQYF	TGTGCCAGCAGCCCCGGGACAGCAACCTACGAGCAGTACTTC
TRBV11-2	TRBD1	TRBJ1-5	NA	CASSFRTGDNQPQHF	TGTGCCAGCAGCTTCCGGACAGGCGACAATCAGCCCCAGCATTTT
TRBV15	TRBD2	TRBJ2-1	NA	CATSRAGSGGAYNEQFF	TGTGCCACCAGCAGAGCAGGGAGCGGGGGGGCCTACAATGAGCAGTTCTTC